The clone carrying this T cell receptor (beta chain) was counted between two and nine times. Its specificity is unknown. The source of the sample is a study of T-cell reconstitution after alpha-beta-depleted transplantation in children. Points from the study as a whole: In patients about two months after transplant, alpha-beta T cells reportedly arose from several hundred expanded graft clones. By one year post-transplant, T-cell counts and diversity largely arose from T cells that were newly produced. TCRbeta diversity was high at day 60 in some patients (a result of surviving recipient T cells and thymic progenitors).

The CDR3 spans 17 residues. Germline CDR1 is SGHVS and CDR2 is FQNEAQ. The V end was cut by 4 bases, the J end by 1 base, with 20 bases between. It was with unique molecular identifiers that the TCRbeta library was prepared. TCRdb redid the calling of the PCR reads with MiXCR, one entry per CDR3 protein. The sample consists of about 460,000 distinct CDR3 sequences, about 10% of them appearing once. Here the sequenced sample was PBMCs, mostly from graft donor cells, taken 180 days after TCRalphabeta/CD19-depleted stem cell transplant. This chain joins TRBV7-8 and TRBJ2-7, with D possibly being TRBD1 (6 bases). The receptor's source is a female patient aged 2-10 years who had a stem cell transplant for aplastic anemia, so the T cells may come from the graft donor. CDR3 in DNA: TGTGCCAGCAGCTCCCCCCCTGAGACAGGCAAATCCTACGAGCAGTACTTC. Amino acid sequence: CASSSPPETGKSYEQYF.